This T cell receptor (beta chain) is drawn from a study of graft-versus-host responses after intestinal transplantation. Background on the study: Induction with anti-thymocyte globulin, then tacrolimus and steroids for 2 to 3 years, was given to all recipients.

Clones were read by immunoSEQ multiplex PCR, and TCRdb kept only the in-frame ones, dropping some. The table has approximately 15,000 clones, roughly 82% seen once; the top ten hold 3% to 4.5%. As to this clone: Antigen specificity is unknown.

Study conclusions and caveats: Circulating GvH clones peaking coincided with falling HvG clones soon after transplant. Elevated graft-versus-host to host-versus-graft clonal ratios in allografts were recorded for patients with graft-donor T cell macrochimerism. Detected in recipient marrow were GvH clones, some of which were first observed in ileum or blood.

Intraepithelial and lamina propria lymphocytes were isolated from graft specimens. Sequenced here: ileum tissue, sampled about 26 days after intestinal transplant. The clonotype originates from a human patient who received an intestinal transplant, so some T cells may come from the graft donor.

CDR3: CASSSNRGHNYGYTF. DNA of the CDR3: TGTGCCAGCAGCTCCAACAGGGGGCATAACTATGGCTACACCTTC. The chain couples TRBV13 to TRBJ1-2; 9 nucleotides line up with TRBD1. The CDR3 runs 15 residues. Germline values: CDR1 PRHDT, CDR2 FYEKMQ (reference sequence). With 4 bases clipped from V and 1 base from J, the junction kept 4 bases outside the gene matches.